Listed below are T cell receptor beta chains from one sample, sequenced in a study of shared clonotypes between healthy human individuals. The assay was immunoSEQ multiplex PCR, and TCRdb's table has in-frame clones only and misses some. The sample records roughly 2.5 million clones, about 92% being singletons. Sequencing used naive CD4+ T cells sorted from blood. These receptors originate from a man aged 18 to 30 in good health. The CDR3 runs from the conserved cysteine through the conserved F or W. The order of the fields is J gene, D gene, V gene, clone size, CDR3 protein, CDR3 DNA. A D gene is named only where the DNA matches it firmly. The listing skips clone size in some rows; elsewhere it reads once, few, many or a size class.

>TRBJ2-7|TRBD2|TRBV5-5|NA
CASSLVRTSGDEQYF
TGTGCCAGCAGCTTGGTCCGGACTAGCGGCGACGAGCAGTACTTC
>TRBJ1-2|NA|TRBV10-1|few
CASSGNSNYGYTF
TGCGCCAGCAGTGGTAACTCAAACTATGGCTACACCTTC
>TRBJ2-3|NA|TRBV7-2|NA
CASSLEGGGIADTQYF
TGTGCCAGCAGCTTAGAAGGAGGGGGCATAGCAGATACGCAGTATTTT
>TRBJ2-3|TRBD2|TRBV2|NA
CASKSSGTYTQYF
TGTGCCAGCAAGAGTAGCGGGACGTATACGCAGTATTTT
>TRBJ1-4|NA|TRBV19|NA
CASSIPGGRTNEKLFF
TGTGCCAGTAGTATCCCCGGAGGAAGAACTAATGAAAAACTGTTTTTT
>TRBJ2-7|TRBD2|TRBV18|NA
CASSLTGTSGANRRYEQYF
TGTGCCAGCTCTCTCACCGGGACTAGCGGGGCCAACCGACGCTACGAGCAGTACTTC
>TRBJ2-7|TRBD1|TRBV5-1|NA
CASSLGQGMDEQYF
TGCGCCAGCAGCCTGGGACAGGGGATGGACGAGCAGTACTTC
>TRBJ2-3|TRBD1|TRBV6-6|NA
CASSYSELTGTDTQYF
TGTGCCAGCAGTTACTCGGAACTGACAGGGACAGATACGCAGTATTTT
>TRBJ1-2|NA|TRBV18|NA
CASSPDTGYTF
TGTGCCAGCTCACCCGACACTGGCTACACCTTC
>TRBJ2-3|NA|TRBV9|NA
CASSPTGVGSTDTQYF
TGTGCCAGCAGCCCTACAGGCGTAGGGAGCACAGATACGCAGTATTTT
>TRBJ1-4|TRBD1|TRBV27|NA
CASSFPKGTGNEKLFF
TGTGCCAGCAGTTTTCCGAAGGGGACAGGTAATGAAAAACTGTTTTTT
>TRBJ1-1|NA|TRBV18|NA
CASSSSIIRDTEAFF
TGTGCCAGCTCATCCTCGATAATAAGGGACACTGAAGCTTTCTTT
>TRBJ1-5|NA|TRBV6-4|NA
CASSDGDYSNQPQHF
TGTGCCAGCAGTGACGGAGATTATAGCAATCAGCCCCAGCATTTT
>TRBJ2-7|TRBD1|TRBV5-5|NA
CASSLGTGQYEQYF
TGTGCCAGCAGCTTGGGGACAGGGCAGTACGAGCAGTACTTC
>TRBJ1-1|NA|TRBV7-8|NA
CASSSSGARTEAFF
TGTGCCAGCAGCTCCTCGGGGGCGCGGACTGAAGCTTTCTTT
>TRBJ2-7|TRBD1|TRBV5-1|once
CASSLGTGVSYEQYF
TGCGCCAGCAGCTTGGGAACAGGGGTGTCCTACGAGCAGTACTTC
>TRBJ2-5|TRBD1|TRBV2|NA
CASSTSGTGGETQYF
TGTGCCAGCAGTACCAGTGGGACAGGGGGAGAGACCCAGTACTTC
>TRBJ1-4|NA|TRBV4-3|NA
CASSQGGQGQYNEKLFF
TGCGCCAGCAGCCAGGGGGGGCAAGGACAGTATAATGAAAAACTGTTTTTT
>TRBJ2-7|TRBD2|TRBV4-1|NA
CASSQGLAGAYEQYF
TGCGCCAGCAGCCAAGGACTAGCGGGCGCCTACGAGCAGTACTTC
>TRBJ2-5|TRBD2|TRBV7-2|NA
CASSLRLAGGPPIETQYF
TGTGCCAGCAGCTTACGACTAGCGGGAGGGCCCCCCATCGAGACCCAGTACTTC
>TRBJ1-4|TRBD1|TRBV19|few
CASSDRGRGEKLFF
TGTGCCAGTAGTGACAGGGGGCGAGGAGAAAAACTGTTTTTT
>TRBJ1-1|NA|TRBV10-3|few
CAISDYYEAFF
TGTGCCATCAGTGACTACTATGAAGCTTTCTTT
>TRBJ2-3|NA|TRBV11-2|NA
CASSYGRTDTQYF
TGTGCCAGCAGCTACGGGCGCACAGATACGCAGTATTTT
>TRBJ2-3|TRBD2|TRBV6-6|NA
CASSYSAGGPYTQYF
TGTGCCAGCAGTTATTCGGCGGGAGGGCCGTATACGCAGTATTTT
>TRBJ1-2|TRBD1|TRBV9|NA
CASSVRDSRYGYTF
TGTGCCAGCAGCGTGCGGGACAGTCGCTATGGCTACACCTTC
>TRBJ2-5|NA|TRBV30|NA
CAWQPSWGLGTQYF
TGTGCCTGGCAACCTTCCTGGGGGCTGGGGACCCAGTACTTC
>TRBJ2-5|TRBD2|TRBV30|NA
CAWTGLAGNQETQYF
TGTGCCTGGACCGGACTAGCGGGGAACCAAGAGACCCAGTACTTC
>TRBJ1-6|TRBD1|TRBV28|NA
CASSALQGNNSPLHF
TGTGCCAGCAGTGCACTACAGGGGAATAATTCACCCCTCCACTTT
>TRBJ2-7|TRBD1|TRBV5-1|NA
CASSLTPSTGIHEQYF
TGCGCCAGCAGCCTGACCCCCTCGACAGGGATCCACGAGCAGTACTTC
>TRBJ2-2|TRBD2|TRBV25-1|NA
CASSATSGRWTGELFF
TGTGCCAGCAGTGCCACTAGCGGGAGATGGACCGGGGAGCTGTTTTTT
>TRBJ2-7|TRBD1|TRBV5-6|NA
CASSLGTGGRYEQYF
TGTGCCAGCAGCTTGGGGACAGGGGGCAGGTACGAGCAGTACTTC
>TRBJ1-1|NA|TRBV5-1|NA
CASSSTMEGNTEAFF
TGCGCCAGCAGCTCCACCATGGAGGGGAACACTGAAGCTTTCTTT
>TRBJ1-2|TRBD1|TRBV28|NA
CASRGQGALVSGYTF
TGTGCCAGCAGGGGACAGGGGGCGCTGGTTTCTGGCTACACCTTC
>TRBJ1-4|TRBD1|TRBV11-2|NA
CASSHDRGGKLFF
TGTGCCAGCAGCCACGACAGGGGGGGAAAACTGTTTTTT